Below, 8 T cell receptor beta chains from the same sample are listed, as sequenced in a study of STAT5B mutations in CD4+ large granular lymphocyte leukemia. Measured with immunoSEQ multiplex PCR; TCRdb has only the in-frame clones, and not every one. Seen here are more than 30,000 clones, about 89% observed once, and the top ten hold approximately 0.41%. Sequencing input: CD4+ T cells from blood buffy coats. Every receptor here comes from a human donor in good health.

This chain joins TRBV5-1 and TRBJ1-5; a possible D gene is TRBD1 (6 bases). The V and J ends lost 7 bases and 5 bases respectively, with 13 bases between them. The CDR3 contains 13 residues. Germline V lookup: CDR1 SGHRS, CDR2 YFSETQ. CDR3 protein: CASSDRPDQPQHF. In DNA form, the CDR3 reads TGCGCCAGCTCAGACAGGCCGGATCAGCCCCAGCATTTT.

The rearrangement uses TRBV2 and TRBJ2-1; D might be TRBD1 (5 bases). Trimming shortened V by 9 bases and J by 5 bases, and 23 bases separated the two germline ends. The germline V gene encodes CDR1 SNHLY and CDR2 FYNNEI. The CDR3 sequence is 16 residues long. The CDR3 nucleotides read TGTGCCAGTCGCAGGGAAGGCGCCCTAAGAGACAATGAGCAGTTCTTC. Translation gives CASRREGALRDNEQFF.

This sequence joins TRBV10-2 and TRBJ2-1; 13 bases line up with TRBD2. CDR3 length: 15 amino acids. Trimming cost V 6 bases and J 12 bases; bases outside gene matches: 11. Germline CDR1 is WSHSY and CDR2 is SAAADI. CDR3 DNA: TGCGCCAGCAGCCCACTAGCGGGAGGGGCGGGGGGGCAGTTCTTC. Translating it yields CASSPLAGGAGGQFF.

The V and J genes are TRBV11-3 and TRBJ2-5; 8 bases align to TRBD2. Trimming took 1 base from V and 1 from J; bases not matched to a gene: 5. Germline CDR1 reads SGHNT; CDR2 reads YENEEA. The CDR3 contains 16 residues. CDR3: CASSLASAGGQETQYF. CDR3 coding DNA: TGTGCCAGCAGCTTAGCGTCGGCGGGAGGCCAAGAGACCCAGTACTTC.

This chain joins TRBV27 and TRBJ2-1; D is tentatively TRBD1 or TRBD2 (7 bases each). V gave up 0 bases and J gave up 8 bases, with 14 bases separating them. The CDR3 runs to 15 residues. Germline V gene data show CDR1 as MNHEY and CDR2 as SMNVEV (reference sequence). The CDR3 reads CASSLSGGGVYEQFF. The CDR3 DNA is TGTGCCAGCAGTTTATCGGGAGGGGGCGTCTATGAGCAGTTCTTC.

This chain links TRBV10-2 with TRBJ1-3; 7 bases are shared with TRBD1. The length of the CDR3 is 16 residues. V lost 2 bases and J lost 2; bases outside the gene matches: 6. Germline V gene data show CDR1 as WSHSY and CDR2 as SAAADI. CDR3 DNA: TGCGCCAGCAGTGAGACACACAGGGGAACTGGAAACACCATATATTTT. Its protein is CASSETHRGTGNTIYF.

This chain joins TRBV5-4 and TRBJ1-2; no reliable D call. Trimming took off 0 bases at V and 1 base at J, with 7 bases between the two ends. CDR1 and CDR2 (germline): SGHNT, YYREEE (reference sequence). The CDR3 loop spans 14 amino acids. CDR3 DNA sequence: TGTGCCAGCAGCTTGGCCGGAGTTAACTATGGCTACACCTTC. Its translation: CASSLAGVNYGYTF.

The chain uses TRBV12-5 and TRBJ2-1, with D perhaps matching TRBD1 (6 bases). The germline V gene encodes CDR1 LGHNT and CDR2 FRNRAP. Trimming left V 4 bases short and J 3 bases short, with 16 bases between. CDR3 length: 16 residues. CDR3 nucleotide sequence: TGTGCTAGTGGTTCCTCCCCAGGGGTGGGCTACAATGAGCAGTTCTTC. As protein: CASGSSPGVGYNEQFF.